These T cell receptor beta chains were read from a single sample in a study of T cell responses to AZD1222 COVID-19 vaccine. Generated by immunoSEQ multiplex PCR, the TCRdb table keeps only in-frame clones and is missing some. The sample yields about 170,000 clones, just over 90% seen once. Sequences were derived from peripheral blood, sampled on day 0 of AZD1222 vaccination. These receptors originate from an adult in good health. CDR3s include the opening cysteine and the closing phenylalanine or tryptophan. D genes are given only for firm matches. The size of a clone is reported for some rows only, either as once, few or many, or as a class for expanded clones.

D gene: .; J gene: TRBJ1-5; V gene: TRBV18; clone size: .; CDR3 protein: CASSSAEQQPQHF; CDR3 DNA: TGTGCCAGCTCATCAGCGGAGCAGCAGCCCCAGCATTTT
D gene: TRBD1; J gene: TRBJ1-5; V gene: TRBV5-5; clone size: .; CDR3 protein: CASSFSGQVGQPQHF; CDR3 DNA: TGTGCCAGCAGCTTTTCGGGACAGGTGGGACAGCCCCAGCATTTT
D gene: .; J gene: TRBJ1-4; V gene: TRBV2; clone size: once; CDR3 protein: CASSETSLNEKLFF; CDR3 DNA: TGTGCCAGCAGTGAAACCAGCCTTAATGAAAAACTGTTTTTT
D gene: TRBD1; J gene: TRBJ1-1; V gene: TRBV7-9; clone size: .; CDR3 protein: CASIGQGGTEAFF; CDR3 DNA: TGTGCCAGCATCGGACAGGGAGGCACTGAAGCTTTCTTT
D gene: TRBD1; J gene: TRBJ1-5; V gene: TRBV2; clone size: .; CDR3 protein: CASRQGFAVQPQHF; CDR3 DNA: TGTGCCAGCCGACAGGGGTTCGCGGTACAGCCCCAGCATTTT
D gene: TRBD1; J gene: TRBJ1-1; V gene: TRBV19; clone size: .; CDR3 protein: CASSMARQGNTEAFF; CDR3 DNA: TGTGCCAGTAGTATGGCACGACAGGGGAACACTGAAGCTTTCTTT
D gene: .; J gene: TRBJ1-2; V gene: TRBV29-1; clone size: .; CDR3 protein: CSASDGQNYGYTF; CDR3 DNA: TGCAGCGCTTCGGACGGCCAGAACTATGGCTACACCTTC
D gene: TRBD1; J gene: TRBJ1-2; V gene: TRBV27; clone size: .; CDR3 protein: CASSMTGNYGYTF; CDR3 DNA: TGTGCCAGCAGCATGACAGGGAACTATGGCTACACCTTC
D gene: .; J gene: TRBJ1-6; V gene: TRBV5-4; clone size: .; CDR3 protein: CASSGYRVGSPLHF; CDR3 DNA: TGTGCCAGCAGCGGGTACAGGGTTGGCTCACCCCTCCACTTT
D gene: .; J gene: TRBJ2-2; V gene: TRBV5-1; clone size: .; CDR3 protein: CASSPGSGSNTGELFF; CDR3 DNA: TGCGCCAGCAGCCCCGGTTCGGGGTCGAACACCGGGGAGCTGTTTTTT
D gene: .; J gene: TRBJ2-1; V gene: TRBV19; clone size: .; CDR3 protein: CASSYQATRGHLYNEQFF; CDR3 DNA: TGTGCCAGTAGTTATCAGGCTACACGGGGCCACCTTTACAATGAGCAGTTCTTC
D gene: .; J gene: TRBJ2-7; V gene: TRBV6-2/TRBV6-3; clone size: .; CDR3 protein: CASSYRLVAAQEEQYF; CDR3 DNA: TGTGCCAGCAGTTACCGGCTGGTAGCGGCCCAGGAGGAGCAGTACTTC
D gene: TRBD1; J gene: TRBJ1-2; V gene: TRBV11-2; clone size: once; CDR3 protein: CASSSGTAWGYTF; CDR3 DNA: TGTGCCAGCAGCTCCGGGACAGCCTGGGGCTACACCTTC
D gene: .; J gene: TRBJ1-5; V gene: TRBV10-3; clone size: .; CDR3 protein: CAISDQGMMQPQHF; CDR3 DNA: TGTGCCATCAGTGACCAGGGTATGATGCAGCCCCAGCATTTT
D gene: .; J gene: TRBJ2-3; V gene: TRBV18; clone size: .; CDR3 protein: CASSPQGRTDTQYF; CDR3 DNA: TGTGCCAGCTCACCACAGGGCCGCACAGATACGCAGTATTTT
D gene: TRBD1; J gene: TRBJ1-1; V gene: TRBV6-6; clone size: once; CDR3 protein: CASSEGQGAFEAFF; CDR3 DNA: TGTGCCAGCAGCGAGGGACAGGGGGCGTTTGAAGCTTTCTTT
D gene: .; J gene: TRBJ1-5; V gene: TRBV6-5; clone size: .; CDR3 protein: CASSSQWSQPQHF; CDR3 DNA: TGTGCCAGCAGTTCCCAATGGAGTCAGCCCCAGCATTTT